Listed below are T cell receptor beta chains from one sample, sequenced in a study of beta chain features in type 1 diabetes. Sequenced by immunoSEQ multiplex PCR; TCRdb stores in-frame clones only, minus some. The sample shows approximately 250,000 clones, approximately 11% of them seen only once. The specimen was naive CD4+ T cells from blood. The receptor set was obtained from a man younger than 45 with type 1 diabetes. Both conserved end residues are trimmed from each CDR3. Each record gives: V gene, J gene, CDR3 protein.

v_call: TRBV6-6; j_call: TRBJ2-3; cdr3_aa: ASRFRRGATDTQY
v_call: TRBV9; j_call: TRBJ1-2; cdr3_aa: ASSGYKGLGYT
v_call: TRBV4-1; j_call: TRBJ1-2; cdr3_aa: ASRAGANYGYT
v_call: TRBV28; j_call: TRBJ2-7; cdr3_aa: ASSGGLAGAPYEQY
v_call: TRBV14; j_call: TRBJ1-6; cdr3_aa: ASRASGGLTSPLH
v_call: TRBV5-1; j_call: TRBJ1-1; cdr3_aa: ASSLSTGNTEAF
v_call: TRBV18; j_call: TRBJ1-5; cdr3_aa: ASSPPGRQGSGQPQH
v_call: TRBV2; j_call: TRBJ2-7; cdr3_aa: ASSSGIAQQY
v_call: TRBV30; j_call: TRBJ1-2; cdr3_aa: AWVPSANYGYT
v_call: TRBV28; j_call: TRBJ2-1; cdr3_aa: ASRGASYNEQF